This record concerns one T cell receptor beta chain sequence. The V end was cut by 5 bases, the J end by 3 bases, with 16 bases between. The CDR3 extends over 15 amino acids. CDR1 WSHSY and CDR2 SAAADI come from the germline V gene. The sample comes from a study of CD8+ T cells in alopecia areata. Lesional scalp punch biopsies and peripheral blood came from alopecia areata patients. Isolated RNA was reverse transcribed into cDNA used as the sequencing template. TCRdb's table, derived via immunoSEQ multiplex PCR, lists solely in-frame clones and lacks some. The table has some 210,000 clones, approximately 52% seen once.

Sequencing used CD4+ T cells sorted from blood, obtained at week 0. The chain employs TRBV10-2 and TRBJ1-1; a weak D match, TRBD1 (5 bases). This sequence was found in a human donor with alopecia areata. The CDR3 is CASSSPSGGDTEAFF. In DNA, the CDR3 is TGCGCCAGCAGTTCCCCGTCGGGGGGTGACACTGAAGCTTTCTTT.